This T cell receptor beta chain was identified during a study of cytomegalovirus exposure and HLA in healthy donors. Profiled with immunoSEQ multiplex PCR; TCRdb holds only in-frame clones, not every one. Here the sample spans more than 45,000 clones, roughly 87% being singletons. Concerning this clone itself: Its antigen remains unknown.

CDR3 length equals 16 residues. Germline CDR1 LNHDA, CDR2 SQIVND (reference sequence). V lost 4 bases and J lost 0; bases outside the gene matches: 5. The donors were members of the roughly 120-subject validation cohort (separate from the roughly 700-subject first cohort). General observations from the study: The study designated fewer than 200 TCR beta chains cytomegalovirus-associated.

The V and J genes are TRBV19 and TRBJ1-5, with 8 bases fitting TRBD1. This TCR came from a woman between 18 and 30 years old in good health and CMV-seronegative. Sequenced: PBMCs. The CDR3 loop is CASSKQGGDSNQPQHF. The CDR3, as DNA: TGTGCCAGTAGTAAACAGGGGGGGGATAGCAATCAGCCCCAGCATTTT.